The 5 T cell receptor beta chains below all came from one sample that was sequenced in a study of cytomegalovirus exposure and HLA in healthy donors. 60 Vbeta and 13 Jbeta primers were used in PCR. Produced via immunoSEQ multiplex PCR; TCRdb's table is partial and in-frame only. Here the sample spans over 110,000 clones, 73% being singletons. Sequencing used PBMCs. These receptors originate from a woman aged 40-49 years in good health and CMV-seronegative.

The rearrangement joins TRBV7-9 to TRBJ2-7, with TRBD1 matching 12 bases. Germline loops: CDR1 SEHNR, CDR2 FQNEAQ (reference sequence). CDR3 length: 15 amino acids. Losses at the gene ends were 4 bases for V and 3 bases for J; bases not matched to a gene: 4. The CDR3 loop is CASSSRDRGHYEQYV. The DNA of the CDR3 is TGTGCCAGCAGCTCACGGGACAGGGGGCACTACGAGCAGTACGTC.

The V call is TRBV5-4, the J call TRBJ2-3; 8 nucleotides agree with TRBD1. The V gene end was trimmed by 0 bases and the J gene end by 3 bases; junction bases not matched to a gene: 6. The CDR3 contains 16 residues. Germline V gives CDR1 SGHNT, CDR2 YYREEE (reference sequence). The CDR3 here is CASSLAAGGLTDTQYF. The DNA of the CDR3 is TGTGCCAGCAGCTTGGCGGCAGGGGGCTTGACAGATACGCAGTATTTT. The variable domain in full, completed from reference TRBV5-4 and TRBJ2-3, reads ETGVTQSPTHLIKTRGQQVTLRCSSQSGHNTVSWYQQALGQGPQFIFQYYREEENGRGNFPPRFSGLQFPNYSSELNVNALELDDSALYLCASSLAAGGLTDTQYFGPGTRLTVL.

CDR3 amino acids: CATSTRDTEAFF. The CDR3 nucleotides read TGTGCCACCAGCACCCGGGACACTGAAGCTTTCTTT. The J gene is TRBJ1-1, the V gene TRBV15; D gene ambiguous. CDR3 length: 12 amino acids. Trimming stripped 4 bases from V and 3 bases from J, with 6 bases between. Germline lookup yields CDR1 LNHNV and CDR2 YYDKDF (reference sequence).

This clone showed up just a few times. The gene calls are TRBV2 and TRBJ2-7; TRBD1 aligns across 8 bases. V lost 5 bases, J lost 1 base, and 10 bases stayed unmatched. The CDR3 has 16 residues. Per germline, CDR1 SNHLY and CDR2 FYNNEI. The CDR3 here is CASSSVTGVKSYEQYF. The CDR3 coding sequence is TGTGCCAGCAGTTCGGTGACAGGGGTGAAGTCCTACGAGCAGTACTTC.

The chain joins TRBV7-2 to TRBJ2-1, with TRBD2 matching over 11 bases. V was clipped by 0 bases and J by 0 bases; unmatched bases: 10. Germline V gene lookup returns CDR1 SGHTA and CDR2 FQGNSA. The length of the CDR3 is 20 residues. CDR3 bases: TGTGCCAGCAGCTTAGCGGGGCTAGCGGGGGGTCGGAGCTCCTACAATGAGCAGTTCTTC. Its protein is CASSLAGLAGGRSSYNEQFF.